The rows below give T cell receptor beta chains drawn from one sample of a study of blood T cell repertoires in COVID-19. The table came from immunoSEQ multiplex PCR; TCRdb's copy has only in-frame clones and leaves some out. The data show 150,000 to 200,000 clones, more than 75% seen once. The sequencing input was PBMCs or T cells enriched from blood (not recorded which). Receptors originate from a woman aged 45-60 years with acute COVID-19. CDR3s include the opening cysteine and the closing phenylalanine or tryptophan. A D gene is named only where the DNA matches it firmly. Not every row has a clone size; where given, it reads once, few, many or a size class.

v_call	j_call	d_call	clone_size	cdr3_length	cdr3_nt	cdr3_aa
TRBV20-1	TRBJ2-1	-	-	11	TGCAGTGCGTCGGAGGGGGGGGGCTCGTTCTTC	CSASEGGGSFF
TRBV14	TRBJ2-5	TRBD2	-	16	TGTGCCAGCAGCCAAGGATCAGCGGGGTTGCAAGAGACCCAGTACTTC	CASSQGSAGLQETQYF
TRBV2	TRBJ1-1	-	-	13	TGTGCCAGCAGTGAACAGTCGCACAGAGAAGCTTTCTTT	CASSEQSHREAFF
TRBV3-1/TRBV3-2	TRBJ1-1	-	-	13	TGTGCCAGCAGCCAATCCGAGGGCACTGAAGCTTTCTTT	CASSQSEGTEAFF
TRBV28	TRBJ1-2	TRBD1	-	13	TGTGCCAGCAGCCCCAGGGACAGCTATGGCTACACCTTC	CASSPRDSYGYTF
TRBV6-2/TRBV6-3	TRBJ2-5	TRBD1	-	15	TGTGCCAGCAGTCGACAGGGCGTCACTCAAGAGACCCAGTACTTC	CASSRQGVTQETQYF
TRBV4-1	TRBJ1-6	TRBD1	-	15	TGCGCCAGCAGCTCCCGGACAGGGGAAAATTCACCCCTCCACTTT	CASSSRTGENSPLHF
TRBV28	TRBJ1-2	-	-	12	TGTGCCAGCAGTTTTTCAGGGTATGGCTACACCTTC	CASSFSGYGYTF
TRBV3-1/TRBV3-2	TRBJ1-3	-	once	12	TGTGCCAGCAGCCTCCGTGGAAACACCATATATTTT	CASSLRGNTIYF
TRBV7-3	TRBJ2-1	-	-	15	TGTGCCAGCAGCTTCGGACTTGCAGCTTTCAATGAGCAGTTCTTC	CASSFGLAAFNEQFF
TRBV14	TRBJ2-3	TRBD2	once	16	TGTGCCAGCAGCCAAGAGCGGCTAGCGGGGGTAAATACGCAGTATTTT	CASSQERLAGVNTQYF
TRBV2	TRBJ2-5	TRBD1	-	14	TGTGCCAGCAGTAGGGACAGGAATCAAGAGACCCAGTACTTC	CASSRDRNQETQYF
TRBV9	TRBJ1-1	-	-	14	TGTGCCAGCAGCGCCGAGGGTACTAACACTGAAGCTTTCTTT	CASSAEGTNTEAFF
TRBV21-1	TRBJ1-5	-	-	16	TGTGCCAGCAGCAACGCCGGGACAGGGGGCTCTCAGCCCCAGCATTTT	CASSNAGTGGSQPQHF
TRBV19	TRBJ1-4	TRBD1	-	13	TGTGCCAGTACGGGACAGCCAAATGAAAAACTGTTTTTT	CASTGQPNEKLFF
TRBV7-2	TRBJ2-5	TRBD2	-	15	TGTGCCAGCAGCAGCGGGGCACCCTGGGGGGAGACCCAGTACTTC	CASSSGAPWGETQYF
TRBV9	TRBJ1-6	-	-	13	TGTGCCAGCAGCGTTACAGGGAATTCACCCCTCCACTTT	CASSVTGNSPLHF
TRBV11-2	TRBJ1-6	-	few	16	TGTGCCAGCAGACACAATAGGGGGGGATATCATTCACCCCTCCACTTT	CASRHNRGGYHSPLHF
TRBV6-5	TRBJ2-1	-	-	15	TGTGCCAGCAGTTCCCCGGGACTCTCCTACAATGAGCAGTTCTTC	CASSSPGLSYNEQFF
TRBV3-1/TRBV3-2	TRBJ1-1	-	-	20	TGTGCCAGCAGCCAAGAGGGATGGGGGCGGGGGAAGGGGTTTAACACTGAAGCTTTCTTT	CASSQEGWGRGKGFNTEAFF
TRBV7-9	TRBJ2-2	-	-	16	TGTGCCAGCGCCTCCACTGATGACAGGAACACCGGGGAGCTGTTTTTT	CASASTDDRNTGELFF
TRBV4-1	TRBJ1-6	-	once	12	TGCGCCAGCAGCCTCCCGTCCTCACCCCTCCACTTT	CASSLPSSPLHF
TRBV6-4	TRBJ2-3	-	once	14	TGTGCCAGCAGCCTAGCGTCTAGCACAGATACGCAGTATTTT	CASSLASSTDTQYF
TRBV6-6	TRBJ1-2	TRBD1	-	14	TGTGCCAGCAGTTCCCGACAGGGTAGCTATGGCTACACCTTC	CASSSRQGSYGYTF
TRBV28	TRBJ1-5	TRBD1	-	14	TGTGCCAGCAGTTCTCACAGGGGGAATCAGCCCCAGCATTTT	CASSSHRGNQPQHF
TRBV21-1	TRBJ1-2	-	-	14	TGTGCCAGCAGCAAACTGGGGACAGGGGATGGCTACACCTTC	CASSKLGTGDGYTF
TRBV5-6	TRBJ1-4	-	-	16	TGTGCCAGCAGCCTGGGACCGGGGGGATCTAATGAAAAACTGTTTTTT	CASSLGPGGSNEKLFF
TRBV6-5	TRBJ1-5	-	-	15	TGTGCCAGCAAGAGGGATGCGGTCACTTATCAGCCCCAGCATTTT	CASKRDAVTYQPQHF
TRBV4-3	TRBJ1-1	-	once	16	TGCGCCAGCAGCCCAGGGGCAGGCCATAGATGGACTGAAGCTTTCTTT	CASSPGAGHRWTEAFF
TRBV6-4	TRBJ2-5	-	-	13	TGTGCCAGCAGTCTGGAGGAGGGGGAGACCCAGTACTTC	CASSLEEGETQYF
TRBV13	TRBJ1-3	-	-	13	TGTGCCAGCAGCTTTGGGGAGGGAAACACCATATATTTT	CASSFGEGNTIYF
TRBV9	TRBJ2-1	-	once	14	TGTGCCAGCAGCGTGATACCGGGGAACAATGAGCAGTTCTTC	CASSVIPGNNEQFF
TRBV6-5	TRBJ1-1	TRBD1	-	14	TGTGCCAGCAGAGCTGGACAGGGGGTCACTGAAGCTTTCTTT	CASRAGQGVTEAFF